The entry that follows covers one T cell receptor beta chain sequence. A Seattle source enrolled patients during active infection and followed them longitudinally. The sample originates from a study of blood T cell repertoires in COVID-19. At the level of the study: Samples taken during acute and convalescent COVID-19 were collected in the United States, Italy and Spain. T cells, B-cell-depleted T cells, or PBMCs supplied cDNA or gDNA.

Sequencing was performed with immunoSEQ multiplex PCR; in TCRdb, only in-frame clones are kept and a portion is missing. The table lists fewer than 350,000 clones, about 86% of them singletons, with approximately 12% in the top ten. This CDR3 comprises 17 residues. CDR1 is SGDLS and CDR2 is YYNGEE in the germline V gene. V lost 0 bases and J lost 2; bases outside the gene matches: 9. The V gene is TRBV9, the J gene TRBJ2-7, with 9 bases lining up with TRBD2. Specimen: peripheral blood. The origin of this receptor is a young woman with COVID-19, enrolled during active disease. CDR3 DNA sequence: TGTGCCAGCAGCGTAGGGATAGCGGGGGCCCCTCCCTACGAGCAGTACTTC. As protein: CASSVGIAGAPPYEQYF. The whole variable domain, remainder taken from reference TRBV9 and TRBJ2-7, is DSGVTQTPKHLITATGQRVTLRCSPRSGDLSVYWYQQSLDQGLQFLIQYYNGEERAKGNILERFSAQQFPDLHSELNLSSLELGDSALYFCASSVGIAGAPPYEQYFGPGTRLTVT.